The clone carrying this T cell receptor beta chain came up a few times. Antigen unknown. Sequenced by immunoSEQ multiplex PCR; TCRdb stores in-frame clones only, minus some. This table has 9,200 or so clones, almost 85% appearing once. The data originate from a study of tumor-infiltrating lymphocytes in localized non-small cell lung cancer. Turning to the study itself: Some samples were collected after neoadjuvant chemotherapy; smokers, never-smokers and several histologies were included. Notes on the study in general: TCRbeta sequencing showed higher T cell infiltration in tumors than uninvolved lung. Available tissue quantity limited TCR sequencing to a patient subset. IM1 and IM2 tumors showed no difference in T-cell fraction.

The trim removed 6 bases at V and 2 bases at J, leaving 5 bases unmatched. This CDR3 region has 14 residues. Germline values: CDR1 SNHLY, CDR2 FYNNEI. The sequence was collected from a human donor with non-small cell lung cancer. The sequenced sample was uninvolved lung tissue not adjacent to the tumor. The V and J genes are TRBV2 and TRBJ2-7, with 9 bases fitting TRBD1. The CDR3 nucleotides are TGTGCCAGCAGAGCGGGACAGGGCGCCTACGAGCAGTACTTC. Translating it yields CASRAGQGAYEQYF.